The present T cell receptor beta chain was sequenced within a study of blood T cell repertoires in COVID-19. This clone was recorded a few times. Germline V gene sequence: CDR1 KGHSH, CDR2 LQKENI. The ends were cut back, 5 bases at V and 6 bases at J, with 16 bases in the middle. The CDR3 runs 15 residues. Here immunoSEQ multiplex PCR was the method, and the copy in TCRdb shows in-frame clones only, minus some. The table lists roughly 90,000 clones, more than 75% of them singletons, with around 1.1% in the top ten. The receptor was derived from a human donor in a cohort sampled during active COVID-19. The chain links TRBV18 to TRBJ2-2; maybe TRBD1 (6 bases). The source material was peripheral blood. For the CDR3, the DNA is TGTGCCAGCTCAACACTCCAGGGGCTGGCCGGGGAGCTGTTTTTT. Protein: CASSTLQGLAGELFF.